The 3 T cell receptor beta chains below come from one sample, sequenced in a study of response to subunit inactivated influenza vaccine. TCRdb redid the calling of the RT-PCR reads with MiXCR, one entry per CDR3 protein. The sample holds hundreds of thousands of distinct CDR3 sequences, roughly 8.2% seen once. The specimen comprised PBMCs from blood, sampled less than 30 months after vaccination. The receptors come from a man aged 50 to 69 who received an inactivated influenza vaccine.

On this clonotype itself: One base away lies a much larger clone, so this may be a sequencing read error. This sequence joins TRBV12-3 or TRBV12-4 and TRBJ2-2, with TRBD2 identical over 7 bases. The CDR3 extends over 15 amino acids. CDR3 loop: CACSLRSGGTGELFF. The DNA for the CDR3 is TGTGCCTGCAGTTTAAGGTCCGGGGGGACCGGGGAGCTGTTTTTT.

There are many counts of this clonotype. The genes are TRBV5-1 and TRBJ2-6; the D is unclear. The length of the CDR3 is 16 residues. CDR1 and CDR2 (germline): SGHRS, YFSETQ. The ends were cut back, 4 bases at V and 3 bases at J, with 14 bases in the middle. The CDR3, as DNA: TGCGCCAGCAGCCAGGCCCCGGGCTATGGGGCCAACGTCCTGACTTTC. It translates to CASSQAPGYGANVLTF.

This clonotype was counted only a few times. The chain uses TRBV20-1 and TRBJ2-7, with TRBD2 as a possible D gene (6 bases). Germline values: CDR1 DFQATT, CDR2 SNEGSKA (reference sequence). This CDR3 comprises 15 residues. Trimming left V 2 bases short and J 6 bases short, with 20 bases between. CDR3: CSARFLKGTGVEQYF. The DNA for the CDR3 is TGCAGTGCTAGATTTCTTAAGGGGACTGGGGTCGAGCAGTACTTC.